This T cell receptor beta chain was profiled in a study of blood T cell repertoires in COVID-19. CDR3 length equals 17 residues. CDR1 and CDR2 (germline): MGHRA, YSYEKL. V shed 0 bases and J shed 4 bases, with 18 bases lying between them. Using immunoSEQ multiplex PCR, the repertoire was profiled, and TCRdb retains in-frame clones only, with some absent. Of some 350,000 clones listed, roughly 87% are singletons. The study recruited people aged roughly 18 to 95 years across more than 20 US areas. The TCR was taken from a woman in her twenties or thirties who had recovered from COVID-19. The sample was PBMCs or T cells enriched from blood (not recorded which). V is TRBV4-1 and J is TRBJ2-5; a possible D gene is TRBD2 (5 bases). CDR3 DNA sequence: TGCGCCAGCAGCCAAGATGGGAGCGCCTACCGGGGAGAGACCCAGTACTTC. Protein: CASSQDGSAYRGETQYF.